This is a list of T cell receptor beta chains from one sample in a study of beta chain features in type 1 diabetes. Only in-frame clones appear in the TCRdb table, and some are missing; sequencing was by immunoSEQ multiplex PCR. The sample lists some 160,000 clones; 9% were seen once. Sequenced input: central memory CD4+ T cells from blood. The receptors originated from a woman aged 25 to 39 with type 1 diabetes. Both conserved end residues are part of each CDR3. D genes are given only for firm matches. Not every row has a clone size; where given, it reads once, few, many or a size class.

abundance	d_gene	v_gene	j_gene	CDR3nt	CDR3aa
.	TRBD2	TRBV11-2	TRBJ2-1	TGTGCCAGCAGCTTAATTCTAGCGGGTTACAATGAGCAGTTCTTC	CASSLILAGYNEQFF
.	TRBD2	TRBV6-1	TRBJ2-2	TGTGCCAGCAAACCAGCGGGGAGCGGGGAGCTGTTTTTT	CASKPAGSGELFF
.	.	TRBV7-9	TRBJ2-1	TGTGCCAGCAGCCCCCGGACAGTGCTCGATGAGCAGTTCTTC	CASSPRTVLDEQFF
.	.	TRBV29-1	TRBJ2-7	TGCAGCGTTTCTATTCGAGACAGCCGCCGAATCTACGAGCAGTACTTC	CSVSIRDSRRIYEQYF
few	.	TRBV4-1	TRBJ1-1	TGCGCCAGCAGCCATATAACAGGGTTTACTGAAGCTTTCTTT	CASSHITGFTEAFF
.	.	TRBV18	TRBJ2-7	TGTGCCAGCTCAAACACAGGTATGAAGACCTACGAGCAGTACTTC	CASSNTGMKTYEQYF
.	TRBD2	TRBV18	TRBJ2-3	TGTGCCAGCTCACCCCTAGCGGGAAACCACGATACGCAGTATTTT	CASSPLAGNHDTQYF
few	.	TRBV2	TRBJ2-1	TGTGCCAGCAGTGACGAGGGGGGAGGGGTCTACAATGAGCAGTTCTTC	CASSDEGGGVYNEQFF
.	TRBD2	TRBV30	TRBJ2-1	TGTGCCTGGAAGGGTGAACTAGCGGGAGGGCCGGGTGAGCAGTTCTTC	CAWKGELAGGPGEQFF
.	TRBD2	TRBV30	TRBJ2-2	TGTGCCTGGTCGGGACTAGTGGGCGGGGAGCTGTTTTTT	CAWSGLVGGELFF
few	TRBD2	TRBV6-1	TRBJ2-1	TGTGCCAGCAGTGACCAACCGGGACTAGCGGGTAGGAATGAGCAGTTCTTC	CASSDQPGLAGRNEQFF
few	.	TRBV28	TRBJ2-3	TGTGCCAGCAGTCACTACGGGTACACAGATACGCAGTATTTT	CASSHYGYTDTQYF
.	TRBD1	TRBV4-1	TRBJ1-5	TGCGCCAGCAGCCAAAGCCCCGGGACAGCGGTCAATCAGCCCCAGCATTTT	CASSQSPGTAVNQPQHF
few	TRBD1	TRBV27	TRBJ2-7	TGTGCCAGCAGTTTACCGGGACAGGGGGCCAACGAGCAGTACTTC	CASSLPGQGANEQYF
.	TRBD1	TRBV7-6	TRBJ2-5	TGTGCCAGCAGCCGCGGGACAGGGCCTGAGGAGACCCAGTACTTC	CASSRGTGPEETQYF
few	TRBD2	TRBV19	TRBJ2-7	TGTGCCAGTAGGGACGCCGGGACTAGCCTCATCTACGAGCAGTACTTC	CASRDAGTSLIYEQYF
.	.	TRBV11-3	TRBJ2-7	TGTGCCAGCAGCCAAGGAGTCCACGAGCAGTACTTC	CASSQGVHEQYF
few	TRBD1	TRBV5-1	TRBJ2-7	TGCGCCAGCAGCGACTGGACAGGGGGCTCCTACGAGCAGTACTTC	CASSDWTGGSYEQYF
.	TRBD1	TRBV4-1	TRBJ2-2	TGCGCCAGCAGCCAAGACCGAGGGGGCGCGAACACCGGGGAGCTGTTTTTT	CASSQDRGGANTGELFF
few	TRBD2	TRBV30	TRBJ2-1	TGTGCCTGGAGCGACCCAGGGAGAGCGGGGTCGTTCAATGAGCAGTTCTTC	CAWSDPGRAGSFNEQFF
few	TRBD1	TRBV18	TRBJ1-5	TGTGCCAGCTCACCAACAGGGGATGATCAGCCCCAGCATTTT	CASSPTGDDQPQHF
.	.	TRBV28	TRBJ2-7	TGTGCCAGCAGTTTAGGAGGGACAGTCACCTACGAGCAGTACTTC	CASSLGGTVTYEQYF
few	.	TRBV6-5	TRBJ1-1	TGTGCCAGCACCACGGTACAGGACCGATCGTCTGAAGCTTTCTTT	CASTTVQDRSSEAFF